This entry lists 18 T cell receptor beta chains sequenced from one sample in a study of cytomegalovirus exposure and HLA in healthy donors. PCR primers comprised 60 Vbeta and 13 Jbeta primers. Profiled with immunoSEQ multiplex PCR; TCRdb holds only in-frame clones, not every one. The sample includes 90,000 to 120,000 clones, around 74% of them seen just once. Sequencing was performed on PBMCs. The origin of the receptors is a woman between 40 and 55 years old in good health and CMV-seropositive.

V gene TRBV2 combines with J gene TRBJ1-2, with TRBD1 identical over 7 bases. V shed 7 bases, J shed 5 bases, and the junction held 7 bases outside the gene matches. CDR3 length equals 13 residues. CDR1 and CDR2 from the germline V gene are SNHLY and FYNNEI. CDR3 nucleotide sequence: TGTGCCAGCAACAGGGGACAGATGTATGGCTACACCTTC. This translates into CASNRGQMYGYTF.

The V gene is TRBV2, the J gene TRBJ1-5, with 10 nucleotides matching TRBD1. The CDR3 has 13 residues. V lost 11 bases, J lost 3 bases, and 4 bases stayed unmatched. Germline CDR1 SNHLY, CDR2 FYNNEI. CDR3 loop: CAGGTGVNQPQHF. The CDR3, as DNA: TGTGCCGGAGGGACAGGGGTCAATCAGCCCCAGCATTTT.

This chain uses TRBV9 with TRBJ2-3; a weak D match, TRBD2 (6 bases). The germline CDR1 and CDR2 sequences are SGDLS and YYNGEE. This CDR3 contains 16 residues. V lost 2 bases and J lost 4, with 17 bases in between. CDR3 loop: CASSVLSGRIADTQYF. CDR3 nucleotides: TGTGCCAGCAGCGTCCTTAGCGGCAGGATAGCAGATACGCAGTATTTT.

This clone appeared a few times. This rearrangement joins TRBV4-3 to TRBJ2-2, with a possible D match to TRBD2 (6 bases). Trimming cost V 4 bases and J 2 bases, with 11 bases left between them. CDR1 is LGHNA, CDR2 YSLEER, per germline. The length of the CDR3 is 15 residues. The CDR3 bases are TGCGCCAGCAGCCTCCGGGACTCTAACACCGGGGAGCTGTTTTTT. The encoded protein is CASSLRDSNTGELFF.

The chain is built from TRBV25-1 and TRBJ1-2; unclear D gene. The CDR3 runs 14 residues. Germline lookup yields CDR1 MGHDK and CDR2 SYGVNS. The germline V and J ends were trimmed by 2 bases and 5 bases, with 12 bases remaining between them. The CDR3 region has the DNA TGTGCCAGCAGTGAAGTAAAACAGCCTTATGGCTACACCTTC. Translating gives CASSEVKQPYGYTF.

The chain combines TRBV2 with TRBJ2-5; 10 positions agree with TRBD2. This CDR3 spans 14 amino acids. The V and J ends lost 5 bases and 3 bases, in that order; junction bases with no gene match: 3. Germline V gene sequence: CDR1 SNHLY, CDR2 FYNNEI. CDR3 DNA: TGTGCCAGCAGTTTAGCGGGGGGCAAAGAGACCCAGTACTTC. Translated: CASSLAGGKETQYF.

This clone was observed a few times. The V gene is TRBV7-2, the J gene TRBJ1-2; TRBD1 is a possible D gene (5 bases). Trimming left V 3 bases short and J 7 bases short, with 9 bases between. Germline-derived CDR1 and CDR2 are SGHTA and FQGNSA. The CDR3 is 12 residues long. The DNA of the CDR3 is TGTGCCAGCAGCTTGGACGGGGGTGGCTACACCTTC. Amino acids: CASSLDGGGYTF.

The rearrangement uses TRBV7-2 and TRBJ2-2; 15 bases align to TRBD2. This CDR3 has 16 residues. The J segment lost 9 bases and the V segment lost 4 bases, leaving 6 bases of the junction unmatched. Germline assignment: CDR1 SGHTA and CDR2 FQGNSA. The CDR3 nucleotides are TGTGCCAGCAGCTCCCGGACTAGCGGGGGGGCTCGGGAGCTGTTTTTT. Amino acids: CASSSRTSGGARELFF.

V gene TRBV29-1 combines with J gene TRBJ2-5; D not certain. CDR3 size: 11 residues. Trimming took 7 bases from V and 4 from J, leaving 10 bases between them. Germline-derived CDR1 and CDR2 are SQVTM and ANQGSEA. The CDR3 nucleotides are TGCAGCGGTGACCCCGGAGAGACCCAGTACTTC. This sequence encodes CSGDPGETQYF.

The genes are TRBV27 and TRBJ2-2, with 10 bases identical to TRBD2. The CDR3 runs to 14 residues. In germline, CDR1 is MNHEY, CDR2 SMNVEV (reference sequence). V was clipped by 6 bases and J by 3 bases; unmatched bases: 1. The CDR3, as DNA: TGTGCCAGCAGAGGACTAGCGGACACCGGGGAGCTGTTTTTT. Its translation: CASRGLADTGELFF.

The chain employs TRBV2 and TRBJ2-3; the D is unclear. CDR1 is SNHLY, CDR2 FYNNEI, per germline. Trimming stripped 7 bases from V and 6 bases from J, with 14 bases between. The CDR3 consists of 13 residues. CDR3 sequence reads: CASKHALIDTQYF. In nucleotides, the CDR3 is TGTGCCAGCAAACACGCTCTTATTGATACGCAGTATTTT. Full variable domain (rest looked up from reference TRBV2 and TRBJ2-3): EPEVTQTPSHQVTQMGQEVILRCVPISNHLYFYWYRQILGQKVEFLVSFYNNEISEKSEIFDDQFSVERPDGSNFTLKIRSTKLEDSAMYFCASKHALIDTQYFGPGTRLTVL.

The rearrangement uses TRBV6-4 and TRBJ2-1, with TRBD2 as a possible D gene (7 bases). Trimming pared 7 bases from V and 15 bases from J, leaving 25 bases between. The germline V gene encodes CDR1 MRHNA and CDR2 SNTAGT. The CDR3 totals 14 residues. In DNA, the CDR3 is TGTGCCAGCAAGGATGGCGGGGGACAACCGCGGACGTTCTTC. Encoded protein: CASKDGGGQPRTFF.

V and J are TRBV5-4 and TRBJ1-6; 7 bases are a match to TRBD1. Germline V gene sequence: CDR1 SGHNT, CDR2 YYREEE (reference sequence). J lost 7 bases, V lost 3 bases, and 10 bases had no gene match. The CDR3 covers 16 residues. In nucleotides, the CDR3 is TGTGCCAGCAGCTCTCAGGGGGTTATTGTGAATTCACCCCTCCACTTT. The encoded protein is CASSSQGVIVNSPLHF.

The chain recombines TRBV14 with TRBJ1-6; weak D call: TRBD1 (6 bases). Germline lookup yields CDR1 SGHDN and CDR2 FVKESK. The CDR3 covers 15 residues. The ends were cut back, 5 bases at V and 3 bases at J, with 11 bases in the middle. The CDR3, as DNA: TGTGCCAGCAGCGGTACAGGGATCTATAATTCACCCCTCCACTTT. The encoded protein is CASSGTGIYNSPLHF.

V and J are TRBV13 and TRBJ2-1; the D gene is possibly TRBD1 (6 bases). In germline, CDR1 is PRHDT, CDR2 FYEKMQ (reference sequence). V lost 1 base and J 8 bases, leaving 12 bases between the germline ends. The CDR3 length is 14 residues. The DNA of the CDR3 is TGTGCCAGCAGCTTAGTGATAGGGGGACATGAGCAGTTCTTC. This sequence encodes CASSLVIGGHEQFF.

This rearrangement joins TRBV4-1 to TRBJ2-3, with TRBD2 matching over 12 bases. Unmatched junction bases numbered 9, after V lost 0 bases and J lost 5 bases. This CDR3 comprises 18 residues. Looked up from germline, CDR1 is MGHRA and CDR2 is YSYEKL. In nucleotides, the CDR3 is TGCGCCAGCAGCCAAGATCCCCGACTAGCGGGGGTGGGAGATACGCAGTATTTT. This translates into CASSQDPRLAGVGDTQYF.

J is TRBJ2-7 and V is TRBV27; a possible D gene is TRBD1 (6 bases). The germline V gene encodes CDR1 MNHEY and CDR2 SMNVEV (reference sequence). The CDR3 sequence is 15 residues long. Trimming left V 3 bases short and J 2 bases short, with 14 bases between. The chain's CDR3 is CASSFPEGVPYEQYF. The CDR3, as DNA: TGTGCCAGCAGTTTTCCCGAGGGGGTACCCTACGAGCAGTACTTC.

The CDR3 here is CASSPPGTQYF. The CDR3 DNA follows: TGTGCCAGCAGCCCCCCGGGGACCCAGTACTTC. The chain combines TRBV7-2 with TRBJ2-5, with D unresolved. V lost 5 bases to trimming and J lost 7 bases, with 8 bases between them. CDR3 length: 11 residues. Germline V gene lookup returns CDR1 SGHTA and CDR2 FQGNSA.